The 14 T cell receptor beta chains given below trace back to one sample, sequenced in a study of blood T cells in healthy people across ages. A J-beta primer mix and a sample-barcoded 5' primer were used in a second PCR of roughly 6 to 12 cycles. A single record per CDR3 protein comes from TCRdb applying MiXCR to the 5' RACE reads. Among some 1.6 million distinct CDR3 sequences listed, around 36% were seen once. The sample consisted of blood. The source is a woman aged 30 to 39 in good health.

The chain recombines TRBV20-1 with TRBJ2-3; TRBD2 agrees at 9 bases. From germline, CDR1 is DFQATT and CDR2 SNEGSKA (reference sequence). Germline trimming cut 5 bases from V and 5 bases from J; bases unmatched to any gene: 17. The CDR3 covers 17 residues. CDR3 in DNA: TGCAGTGCTGGCGATCCAAGGCTAGCGGGAAGGGGAGATACGCAGTATTTT. Translating it yields CSAGDPRLAGRGDTQYF.

The CDR3: CASSQGLAGALNEQFF. The DNA of the CDR3 is TGTGCCAGCAGCCAAGGACTAGCGGGGGCCCTCAATGAGCAGTTCTTC. V and J are TRBV3-1 and TRBJ2-1; TRBD2 matches 12 bases. Germline V gives CDR1 LGHDT, CDR2 YNNKEL (reference sequence). V dropped 1 base and J dropped 6; count of bases not matched to a gene: 4. The CDR3 totals 16 residues.

The chain carries TRBV5-1 and TRBJ2-1, with D possibly matching TRBD2 (6 bases). From germline, CDR1 is SGHRS and CDR2 YFSETQ. V was trimmed by 4 bases and J by 5 bases, leaving 19 bases between them. The CDR3 is 16 amino acids. The CDR3 DNA is TGCGCCAGCAGCCCGAGCTCGAGGGAGGCGAACAATGAGCAGTTCTTC. Its protein product is CASSPSSREANNEQFF.

A few counts support this clonotype. This chain joins TRBV10-3 and TRBJ1-2; 11 positions agree with TRBD1. V shed 6 bases, J shed 6 bases, and the junction held 3 bases outside the gene matches. Per germline, CDR1 ENHRY and CDR2 SYGVKD. This CDR3 has 13 amino acids. Written as DNA, the CDR3 is TGTGCCATCAGACGGACAGGGGGCGATGGCTACACCTTC. Residues: CAIRRTGGDGYTF.

Only a few counts were recorded for this clonotype. V is TRBV7-8 and J is TRBJ2-5, with D possibly called TRBD1 or TRBD2 (5 bases each). Trimming removed 10 bases from V and 7 bases from J, with 19 bases in between. Germline V gene lookup returns CDR1 SGHVS and CDR2 FQNEAQ. The CDR3 runs to 13 residues. CDR3 bases: TGTGCCACCAGAGGGTTGGGGGAAGTGACCCAGTACTTC. It codes for CATRGLGEVTQYF.

The CDR3 protein is CASSKEVGWANYGYTF. Written as DNA, the CDR3 is TGTGCCAGCAGCAAAGAGGTTGGGTGGGCCAACTATGGCTACACCTTC. The chain carries TRBV21-1 and TRBJ1-2. TRBV21-1 constitutes a pseudogene. There are 16 residues in the CDR3.

The rearrangement joins TRBV21-1 to TRBJ2-1; TRBD2 is taken as the D call from the table, unchecked against the DNA. TRBJ2-7 matches the DNA end more closely, so the J call is doubtful. TRBV21-1 is recorded as a pseudogene. CDR3 size: 18 residues. CDR3 region: CASSKEPSGRSSYNEQYF. In DNA, the CDR3 is TGTGCCAGCAGCAAAGAGCCTAGCGGTAGGAGCTCCTACAATGAGCAGTACTTC.

There are a few counts of this clonotype. The chain joins TRBV4-1 to TRBJ2-7; no firm D call. CDR3 length: 16 residues. V was pared by 0 bases and J by 2 bases, with 14 bases between. The V gene's germline CDR1 is MGHRA and CDR2 YSYEKL. CDR3 protein: CASSQEPLSVAYEQYF. In nucleotides, the CDR3 is TGCGCCAGCAGCCAAGAGCCCTTGTCCGTCGCCTACGAGCAGTACTTC.

This clonotype was seen at least ten times. A much larger clone differs by one base, so this may be a read error. The chain links TRBV4-1 to TRBJ2-1; TRBD1 aligns across 8 bases. Per the germline V gene, CDR1 is MGHRA and CDR2 is YSYEKL. The CDR3 is 12 amino acids. The CDR3 here is CASSQAGTGLLF. DNA of the CDR3: TGCGCCAGCAGCCAAGCCGGGACAGGTTTGCTCTTC.

This clonotype has ten or more counts. The chain links TRBV29-1 to TRBJ2-3; TRBD2 aligns across 12 bases. CDR1 and CDR2 from the germline V gene are SQVTM and ANQGSEA. Trimming removed 2 bases from V and 3 bases from J; junction bases left unmatched: 9. The CDR3 has 17 residues. This CDR3 is CSVEWLAGGPGTDTQYF. Here the CDR3 DNA reads TGCAGCGTTGAATGGCTAGCGGGAGGGCCGGGAACAGATACGCAGTATTTT.

This clonotype was observed many times. DNA of the CDR3: TGTGCCAGCAGCCAAGGCGGACCACCTGGAAAACTGTTTTTT. Translating gives CASSQGGPPGKLFF. The rearrangement uses TRBV3-1 and TRBJ1-4; no definite D call. V lost 1 base, J lost 10 bases, and 13 bases lay in between. Germline CDR1 and CDR2: LGHDT and YNNKEL (reference sequence). CDR3 length equals 14 residues.

CDR3 residues: CAWLAGGSYNEQFF. CDR3 in DNA: TGTGCCTGGCTAGCGGGGGGCTCCTACAATGAGCAGTTCTTC. J is TRBJ2-1 and V is TRBV30; 11 positions agree with TRBD2. V gave up 5 bases and J gave up 0 bases; unmatched junction bases: 0. The CDR3 is 14 amino acids. Germline lookup yields CDR1 GTSNPN and CDR2 SVGIG (reference sequence).

This chain uses TRBV10-2 with TRBJ2-3; 8 nucleotides line up with TRBD2. CDR3 length: 14 amino acids. Germline-derived CDR1 and CDR2 are WSHSY and SAAADI. With 7 bases clipped from V and 4 bases from J, the junction kept 7 bases outside the gene matches. This chain's CDR3 is CASNPGTRADTQYF. CDR3 nucleotide sequence: TGCGCCAGCAATCCGGGGACTAGAGCAGATACGCAGTATTTT.

J is TRBJ1-1 and V is TRBV20-1, with a possible D match to TRBD1 (5 bases). Germline CDR1 is DFQATT and CDR2 is SNEGSKA (reference sequence). The V and J ends lost 7 bases and 6 bases respectively, with 15 bases between them. This CDR3 contains 12 residues. This CDR3 reads CSVQGSRPEAFF. The CDR3 region has the DNA TGCAGTGTCCAGGGATCCCGCCCTGAAGCTTTCTTT.